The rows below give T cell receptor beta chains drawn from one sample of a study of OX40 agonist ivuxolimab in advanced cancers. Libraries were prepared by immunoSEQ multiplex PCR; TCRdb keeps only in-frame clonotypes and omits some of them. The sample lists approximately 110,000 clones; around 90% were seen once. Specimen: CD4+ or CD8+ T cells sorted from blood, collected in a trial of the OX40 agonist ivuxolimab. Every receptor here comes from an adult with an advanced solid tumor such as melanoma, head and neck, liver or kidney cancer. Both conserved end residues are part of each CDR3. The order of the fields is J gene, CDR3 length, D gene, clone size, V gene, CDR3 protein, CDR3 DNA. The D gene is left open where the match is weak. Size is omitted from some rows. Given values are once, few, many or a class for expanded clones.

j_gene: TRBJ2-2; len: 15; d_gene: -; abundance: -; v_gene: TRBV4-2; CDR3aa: CASRSDRSNTGELFF; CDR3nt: TGTGCCAGCAGGTCAGACAGATCGAACACCGGGGAGCTGTTTTTT
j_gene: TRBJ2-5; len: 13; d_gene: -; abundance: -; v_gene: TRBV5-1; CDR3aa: CASSLGASETQYF; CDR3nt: TGCGCCAGCAGCTTGGGGGCCTCGGAGACCCAGTACTTC
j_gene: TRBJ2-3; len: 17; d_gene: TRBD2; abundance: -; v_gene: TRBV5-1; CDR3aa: CASSLASRGRATDTQYF; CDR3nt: TGCGCCAGCAGCTTGGCCAGCAGAGGGAGGGCCACAGATACGCAGTATTTT
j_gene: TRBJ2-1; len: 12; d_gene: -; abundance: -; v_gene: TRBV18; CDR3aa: CASSPLHPEQFF; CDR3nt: TGTGCCAGCTCACCACTGCATCCTGAGCAGTTCTTC
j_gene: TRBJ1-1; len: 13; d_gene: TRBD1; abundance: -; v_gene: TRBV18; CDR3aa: CASSPSTGETAFF; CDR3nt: TGTGCCAGCTCACCCTCTACAGGGGAGACAGCTTTCTTT
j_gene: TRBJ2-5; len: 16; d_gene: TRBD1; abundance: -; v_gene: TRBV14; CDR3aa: CASSQRTGVGEETQYF; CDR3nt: TGTGCCAGCAGCCAGCGGACAGGGGTGGGTGAAGAGACCCAGTACTTC
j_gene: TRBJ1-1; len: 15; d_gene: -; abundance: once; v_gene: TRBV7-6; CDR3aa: CASSLMLPGHTEAFF; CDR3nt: TGTGCCAGCAGCTTAATGTTGCCGGGGCACACTGAAGCTTTCTTT
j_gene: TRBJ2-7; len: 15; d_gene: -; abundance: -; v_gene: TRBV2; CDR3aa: CASSGAEDYSYEQYF; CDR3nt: TGTGCCAGCAGTGGGGCCGAAGACTACTCCTACGAGCAGTACTTC
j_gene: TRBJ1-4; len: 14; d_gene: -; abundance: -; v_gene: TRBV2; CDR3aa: CASRGRQGNEKLFF; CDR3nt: TGTGCCAGCAGGGGAAGGCAGGGAAATGAAAAACTGTTTTTT
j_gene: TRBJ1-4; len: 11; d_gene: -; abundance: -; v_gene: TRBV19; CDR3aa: CASRNGEKLFF; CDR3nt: TGTGCCAGTAGGAATGGTGAAAAACTGTTTTTT
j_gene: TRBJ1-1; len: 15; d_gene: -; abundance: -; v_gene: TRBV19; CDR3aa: CASSIGGRLNTEAFF; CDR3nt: TGTGCCAGTAGTATAGGCGGCCGTCTCAACACTGAAGCTTTCTTT
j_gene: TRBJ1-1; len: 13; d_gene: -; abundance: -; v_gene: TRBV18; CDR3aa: CASSTTVNTEAFF; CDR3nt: TGTGCCAGCTCAACCACGGTGAACACTGAAGCTTTCTTT
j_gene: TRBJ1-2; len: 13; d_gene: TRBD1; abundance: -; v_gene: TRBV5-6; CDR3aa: CASIRQGGSGYTF; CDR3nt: TGTGCCAGCATCCGACAGGGAGGAAGTGGCTACACCTTC
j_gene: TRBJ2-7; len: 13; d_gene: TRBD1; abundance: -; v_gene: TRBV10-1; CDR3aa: CASSEGTAYEQYF; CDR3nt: TGCGCCAGCAGTGAGGGGACAGCTTACGAGCAGTACTTC
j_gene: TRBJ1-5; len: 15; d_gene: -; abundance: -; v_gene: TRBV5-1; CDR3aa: CASSWGENSNQPQHF; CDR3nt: TGCGCCAGCAGCTGGGGGGAGAATAGCAATCAGCCCCAGCATTTT
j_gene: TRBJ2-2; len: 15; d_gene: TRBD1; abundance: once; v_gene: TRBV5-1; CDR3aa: CASSQGQGYTGELFF; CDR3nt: TGCGCCAGCAGCCAGGGACAGGGGTACACCGGGGAGCTGTTTTTT
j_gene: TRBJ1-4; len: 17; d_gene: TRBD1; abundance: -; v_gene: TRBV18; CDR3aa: CASSPGQGALSNEKLFF; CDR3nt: TGTGCCAGCTCACCCGGACAGGGGGCATTGTCTAATGAAAAACTGTTTTTT
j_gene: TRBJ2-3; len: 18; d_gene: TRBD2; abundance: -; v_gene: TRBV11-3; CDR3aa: CASSPSPGLAGWTDTQYF; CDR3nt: TGTGCCAGCAGCCCCTCCCCTGGACTAGCGGGATGGACAGATACGCAGTATTTT
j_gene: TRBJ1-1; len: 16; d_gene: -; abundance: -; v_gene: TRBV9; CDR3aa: CASSVGGGARNTEAFF; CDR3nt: TGTGCCAGCAGCGTAGGAGGAGGGGCGAGGAACACTGAAGCTTTCTTT
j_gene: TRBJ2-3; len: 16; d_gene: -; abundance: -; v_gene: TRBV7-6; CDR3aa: CASSKRTEGSTDTQYF; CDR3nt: TGTGCCAGCAGCAAACGGACGGAAGGCTCGACAGATACGCAGTATTTT
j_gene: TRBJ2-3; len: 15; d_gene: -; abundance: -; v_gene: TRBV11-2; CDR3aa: CASSRSGTHGDTQYF; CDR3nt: TGTGCCAGCAGCCGCTCCGGGACTCATGGAGATACGCAGTATTTT
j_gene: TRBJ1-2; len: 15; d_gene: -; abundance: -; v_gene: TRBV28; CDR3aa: CASSPAELGGGGYTF; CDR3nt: TGTGCCAGCAGTCCCGCCGAGTTGGGGGGAGGTGGCTACACCTTC
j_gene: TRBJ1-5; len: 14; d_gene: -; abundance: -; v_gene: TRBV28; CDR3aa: CASSLGGPGQPQHF; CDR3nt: TGTGCCAGCAGTTTGGGAGGGCCTGGGCAGCCCCAGCATTTT
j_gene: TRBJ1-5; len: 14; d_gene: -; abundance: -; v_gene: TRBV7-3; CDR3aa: CASSLTPGNQPQHF; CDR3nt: TGTGCCAGCAGCTTAACGCCGGGCAATCAGCCCCAGCATTTT
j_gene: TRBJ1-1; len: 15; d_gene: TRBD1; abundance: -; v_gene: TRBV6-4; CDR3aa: CASSPPGQVQSEAFF; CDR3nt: TGTGCCAGCAGTCCCCCCGGACAGGTCCAGTCTGAAGCTTTCTTT
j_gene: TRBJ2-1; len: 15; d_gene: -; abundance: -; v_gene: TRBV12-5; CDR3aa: CASGLKAGSYNEQFF; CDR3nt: TGTGCTAGTGGTTTGAAGGCCGGCTCCTACAATGAGCAGTTCTTC
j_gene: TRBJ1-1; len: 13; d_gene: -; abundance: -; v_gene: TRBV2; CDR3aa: CASLDRGYGEAFF; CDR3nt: TGTGCCAGCCTAGATAGGGGCTATGGTGAAGCTTTCTTT
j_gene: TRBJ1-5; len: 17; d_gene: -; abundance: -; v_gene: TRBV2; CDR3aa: CASSEIGGAFSNQPQHF; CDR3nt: TGTGCCAGCAGTGAGATAGGGGGGGCTTTTAGCAATCAGCCCCAGCATTTT
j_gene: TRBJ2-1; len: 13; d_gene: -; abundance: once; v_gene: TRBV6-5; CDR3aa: CASRGSSYNEQFF; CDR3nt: TGTGCCAGCAGAGGGAGCTCCTACAATGAGCAGTTCTTC
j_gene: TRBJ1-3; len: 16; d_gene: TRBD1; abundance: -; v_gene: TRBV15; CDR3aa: CATRDRGEASGNTIYF; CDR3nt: TGTGCCACCAGGGACAGGGGGGAGGCCTCTGGAAACACCATATATTTT
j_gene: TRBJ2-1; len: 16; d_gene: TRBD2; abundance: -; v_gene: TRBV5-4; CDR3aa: CASSLGTSGRLNEQFF; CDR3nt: TGTGCCAGCAGCTTGGGGACTAGCGGGAGATTGAATGAGCAGTTCTTC
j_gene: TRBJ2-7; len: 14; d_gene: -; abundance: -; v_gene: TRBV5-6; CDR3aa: CASSLSGTLYEQYF; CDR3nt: TGTGCCAGCAGCCTTTCCGGGACACTTTACGAGCAGTACTTC
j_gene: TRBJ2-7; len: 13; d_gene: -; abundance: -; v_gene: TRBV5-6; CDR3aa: CASSTWNGYEQYF; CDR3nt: TGTGCCAGCAGCACTTGGAACGGATACGAGCAGTACTTC
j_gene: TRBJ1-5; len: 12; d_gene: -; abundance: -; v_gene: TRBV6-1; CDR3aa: CASSGSNQPQHF; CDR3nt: TGTGCCAGCAGTGGGAGCAATCAGCCCCAGCATTTT
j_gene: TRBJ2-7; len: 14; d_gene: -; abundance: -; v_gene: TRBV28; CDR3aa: CASIQFRQASEQYF; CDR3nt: TGTGCCAGCATCCAATTCCGGCAGGCCAGTGAGCAGTACTTC
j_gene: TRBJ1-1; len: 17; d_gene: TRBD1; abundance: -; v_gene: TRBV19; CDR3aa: CATKDRGFLLTTNEAFF; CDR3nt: TGTGCCACGAAGGACAGGGGATTTCTCCTAACAACAAATGAAGCTTTCTTT
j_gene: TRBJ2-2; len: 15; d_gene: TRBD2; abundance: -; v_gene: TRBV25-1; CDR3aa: CASRSTGGELGELFF; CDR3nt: TGTGCCAGCAGAAGTACGGGAGGGGAGCTGGGGGAGCTGTTTTTT
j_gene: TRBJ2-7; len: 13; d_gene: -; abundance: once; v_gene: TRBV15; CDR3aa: CATSRDSNYEQYF; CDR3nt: TGTGCCACCAGCAGAGATTCGAACTACGAGCAGTACTTC
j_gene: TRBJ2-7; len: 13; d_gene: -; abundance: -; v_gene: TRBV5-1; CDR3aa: CASSLGRTYEQYF; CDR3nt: TGCGCCAGCAGCCTGGGACGGACCTACGAGCAGTACTTC
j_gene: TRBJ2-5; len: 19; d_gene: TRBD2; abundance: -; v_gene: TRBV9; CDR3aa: CASRESRDPSGAYQETQYF; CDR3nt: TGTGCCAGCAGGGAGAGCAGGGACCCCAGCGGGGCATACCAAGAGACCCAGTACTTC
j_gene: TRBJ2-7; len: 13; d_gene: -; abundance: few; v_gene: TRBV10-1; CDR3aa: CASQLQGGDEQYF; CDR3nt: TGCGCCAGTCAACTACAGGGCGGTGACGAGCAGTACTTC
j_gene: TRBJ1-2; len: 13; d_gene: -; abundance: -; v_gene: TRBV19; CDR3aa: CASSIGEVDGYTF; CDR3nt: TGTGCCAGTAGTATTGGGGAGGTCGATGGCTACACCTTC
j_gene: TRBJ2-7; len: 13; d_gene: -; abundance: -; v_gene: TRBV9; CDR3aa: CASSVGRGNEQYF; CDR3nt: TGTGCCAGCAGCGTAGGCAGGGGAAACGAGCAGTACTTC
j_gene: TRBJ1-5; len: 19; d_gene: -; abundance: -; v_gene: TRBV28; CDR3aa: CASSLLPQHTTVGNQPQHF; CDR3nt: TGTGCCAGCAGCCTCTTACCGCAGCACACGACAGTAGGCAATCAGCCCCAGCATTTT
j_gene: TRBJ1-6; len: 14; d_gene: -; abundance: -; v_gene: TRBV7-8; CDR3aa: CASSLLTTNSPLHF; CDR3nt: TGTGCCAGCAGCCTACTGACCACTAATTCACCCCTCCACTTT
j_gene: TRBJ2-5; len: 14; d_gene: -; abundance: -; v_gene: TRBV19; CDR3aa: CASSYPGTQETQYF; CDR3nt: TGTGCCAGTAGCTATCCCGGGACCCAAGAGACCCAGTACTTC
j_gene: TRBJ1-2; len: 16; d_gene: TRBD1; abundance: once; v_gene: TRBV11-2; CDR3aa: CASSARTGQGFYGYTF; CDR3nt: TGTGCCAGCAGCGCACGTACGGGACAGGGGTTCTATGGCTACACCTTC
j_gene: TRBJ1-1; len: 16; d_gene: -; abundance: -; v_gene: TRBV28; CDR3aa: CASSFKAGAAFTEAFF; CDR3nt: TGTGCCAGCAGTTTTAAGGCCGGGGCCGCCTTTACTGAAGCTTTCTTT
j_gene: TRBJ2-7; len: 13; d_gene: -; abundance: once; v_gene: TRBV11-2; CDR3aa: CASSLALSNEQYF; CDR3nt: TGTGCCAGCAGCTTAGCACTCTCCAACGAGCAGTACTTC
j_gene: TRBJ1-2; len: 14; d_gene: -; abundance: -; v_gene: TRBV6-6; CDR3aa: CASSYADREYGYTF; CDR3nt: TGTGCCAGCAGTTACGCGGACCGTGAATATGGCTACACCTTC
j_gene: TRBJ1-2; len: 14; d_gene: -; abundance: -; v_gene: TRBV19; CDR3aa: CASTPTGANYGYTF; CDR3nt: TGTGCCAGTACCCCTACGGGTGCTAACTATGGCTACACCTTC
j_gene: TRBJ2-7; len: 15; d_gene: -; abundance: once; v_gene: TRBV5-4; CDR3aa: CASSLDLGSGYEQYF; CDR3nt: TGTGCCAGCAGCTTGGATCTCGGGAGTGGCTACGAGCAGTACTTC
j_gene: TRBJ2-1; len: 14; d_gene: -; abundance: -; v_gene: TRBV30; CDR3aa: CAWSPGQVYNEQFF; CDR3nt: TGTGCCTGGAGTCCCGGGCAGGTGTACAATGAGCAGTTCTTC
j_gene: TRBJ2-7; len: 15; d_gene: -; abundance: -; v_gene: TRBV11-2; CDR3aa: CASSSEAGQSYEQYF; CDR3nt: TGTGCCAGCAGCTCCGAGGCCGGACAGTCCTACGAGCAGTACTTC
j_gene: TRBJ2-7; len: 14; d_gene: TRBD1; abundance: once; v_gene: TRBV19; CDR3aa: CASSLSGGTYEQYF; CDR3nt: TGTGCCAGTAGTCTTTCAGGGGGCACGTACGAGCAGTACTTC
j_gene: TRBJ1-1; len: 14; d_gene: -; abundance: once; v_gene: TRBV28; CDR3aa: CASSFGTMNTEAFF; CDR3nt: TGTGCCAGCAGTTTTGGGACGATGAACACTGAAGCTTTCTTT
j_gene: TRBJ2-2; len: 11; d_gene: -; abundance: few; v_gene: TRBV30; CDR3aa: CAWSVSGELFF; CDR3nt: TGTGCCTGGAGTGTGTCCGGGGAGCTGTTTTTT